A selection of T cell receptor beta chains follows, all from one sample in a study of T cell changes during pregnancy in multiple sclerosis. TCRdb's copy holds only in-frame clones and misses some; the assay was immunoSEQ multiplex PCR. The data show 85,000 to 100,000 clones, with about 94% seen just once and 0.99% held by the top ten. Specimen: peripheral blood, collected after pregnancy. Every receptor here comes from a female donor with multiple sclerosis, enrolled in a pregnancy study. The CDR3 runs from the conserved cysteine through the conserved F or W. The D gene is left open where the match is weak. Expanded clones get a size class; other rows say once, few or many, or leave the size out.

V	size	D	J	DNA	CDR3
TRBV7-8	once	NA	TRBJ1-2	TGTGCCAGCACTCGAGGAGCCAGTTTCTACTATGGCTACACCTTC	CASTRGASFYYGYTF
TRBV7-3	NA	NA	TRBJ2-1	TGTGCCAGCAGCTTCGGAGGGGCTTTCTACAATGAGCAGTTCTTC	CASSFGGAFYNEQFF
TRBV6-1	once	NA	TRBJ2-5	TGTGCCAGCAGTGAAGGCCGGTGGGGGCCCTTGGGGACCCAGTACTTC	CASSEGRWGPLGTQYF
TRBV6-4	few	TRBD1	TRBJ1-1	TGTGCCAGCACGGGACAGCCGAACACTGAAGCTTTCTTT	CASTGQPNTEAFF
TRBV14	NA	NA	TRBJ1-2	TGTGCCAGCAGCCCCTCGACAGGCTATGGCTACACCTTC	CASSPSTGYGYTF
TRBV2	NA	NA	TRBJ1-6	TGTGCCAGCAGTGCCAGGGTACTCAATTCACCCCTCCACTTT	CASSARVLNSPLHF
TRBV27	NA	TRBD1	TRBJ1-1	TGTGCCAGCAAGACAGGGATAACTGAAGCTTTCTTT	CASKTGITEAFF
TRBV10-1	NA	NA	TRBJ1-2	TGCGCCGGGCGCCGCCGTAACTATGGCTACACCTTC	CAGRRRNYGYTF
TRBV13	NA	TRBD2	TRBJ2-7	TGTGCCAGCAGCTCCGACCCTCGTTTTTCGGCGGGAGAGGGGTACGAGCAGTACTTC	CASSSDPRFSAGEGYEQYF
TRBV5-1	NA	TRBD2	TRBJ2-2	TGCGCCAGCAGCCCCCAGCGGGAGGGAGGGGAGCTGTTTTTT	CASSPQREGGELFF
TRBV2	NA	TRBD2	TRBJ2-2	TGTGCCAGCAGTACGACTAGCGGGAGGGCCTATGCCGGGGAGCTGTTTTTT	CASSTTSGRAYAGELFF
TRBV19	NA	NA	TRBJ1-4	TGTGCCAGTAGCCCGCAGGGAGGGAGTGAAAAACTGTTTTTT	CASSPQGGSEKLFF
TRBV2	NA	TRBD2	TRBJ2-1	TGTGCCAGCAGTGAACGTGGTAGCGGGAGGTCCTACTACAATGAGCAGTTCTTC	CASSERGSGRSYYNEQFF
TRBV5-4	once	NA	TRBJ1-2	TGTGCCAGCAGCAATGACGTCGGGAGTAACTATGGCTACACCTTC	CASSNDVGSNYGYTF
TRBV19	NA	NA	TRBJ1-1	TGTGCCAGTAGTCTTCGGACTGAAGCTTTCTTT	CASSLRTEAFF
TRBV7-2	NA	NA	TRBJ2-5	TGTGCCAGCAGCTTAGCGGAGCAACCTTTCTCCTCCGAAGAGACCCAGTACTTC	CASSLAEQPFSSEETQYF
TRBV6-1	NA	TRBD1	TRBJ1-2	TGTGCCAGCAGGGCGGACAGGGCCCCCTATGGCTACACCTTC	CASRADRAPYGYTF
TRBV10-3	NA	TRBD1	TRBJ1-1	TGTGCCATCAGCACAGGGGGCACTGAAGCTTTCTTT	CAISTGGTEAFF
TRBV7-6	NA	TRBD1	TRBJ1-2	TGTGCCAGCAGCCCATTGAGGACAGGGAGCGGCTATGGCTACACCTTC	CASSPLRTGSGYGYTF
TRBV6-5	NA	NA	TRBJ1-2	TGTGCCAGCAGTTACGGGCCAGGGAATGGCTACACCTTC	CASSYGPGNGYTF
TRBV18	NA	NA	TRBJ2-5	TGTGCCAGCTCACCGAGCGAGACCCAGTACTTC	CASSPSETQYF
TRBV29-1	NA	TRBD2	TRBJ2-7	TGCAGCGTTGATCAGAGCGGGGGGGGAATCGAGCAGTACTTC	CSVDQSGGGIEQYF
TRBV6-6	NA	NA	TRBJ2-7	TGTGCCAGCTGGGGGGGCGCCTACGAGCAGTACTTC	CASWGGAYEQYF
TRBV21-1	NA	NA	TRBJ2-7	TGTGCCAGCAGCAAAGCCACAGATTTCTCCTACGAGCAGTACTTC	CASSKATDFSYEQYF